These 7 T cell receptor beta chains were all obtained from the same sample, sequenced in a study of T cells in Graves' hyperthyroidism and ophthalmopathy. TCR beta CDR3 region amplification was performed from RNA transcripts. The HTBI primer set was used in a first-round RT-PCR of the TCR CDR3. Each CDR3 protein is one row after TCRdb ran MiXCR on the multiplex PCR reads. Counted here are some 580,000 distinct CDR3 sequences, around 15% occurring once; the ten biggest clones make up roughly 3%. The specimen sequenced was blood. Every receptor here comes from a woman aged 40 to 50 with Graves' ophthalmopathy.

The rearrangement uses TRBV20-1 and TRBJ2-7; no reliable D call. The CDR3 runs 14 residues. Trimming removed 3 bases at V and 1 base at J, with 13 bases between. Germline CDR1 reads DFQATT; CDR2 reads SNEGSKA (reference sequence). CDR3 in amino acids: CSARSFLKSYEQYF. The DNA of the CDR3 is TGCAGTGCTAGGAGTTTCCTCAAATCCTACGAGCAGTACTTC.

In this sample, this clonotype turned up many times. This chain connects TRBV28 to TRBJ2-1; 8 bases are a match to TRBD2. With 2 bases clipped from V and 4 bases from J, the junction kept 7 bases outside the gene matches. Germline V gene lookup returns CDR1 MDHEN and CDR2 SYDVKM. The CDR3 loop spans 16 amino acids. The CDR3 protein is CASSLQLADPYNEQFF. In DNA form, the CDR3 reads TGTGCCAGCAGTTTACAACTAGCGGATCCTTACAATGAGCAGTTCTTC.

This clonotype showed up many times. The V gene is TRBV7-9, the J gene TRBJ1-1; D gene uncertain. The CDR3 consists of 11 residues. Germline V lookup: CDR1 SEHNR, CDR2 FQNEAQ (reference sequence). With 5 bases removed from V and 8 bases from J, the gap between germline ends came to 9 bases. The CDR3 DNA reads as TGTGCCAGCAGCCTCCAGTCAGAAGCTTTCTTT. Protein product: CASSLQSEAFF.

This clonotype was recorded a few times. The CDR3 reads CASARRGGRDEQFF. As DNA, the CDR3 is TGTGCCAGCGCGCGGAGGGGGGGACGTGATGAGCAGTTCTTC. The V and J genes are TRBV5-6 and TRBJ2-1; D might be TRBD2 (7 bases). The CDR3 spans 14 residues. Trimming cost V 7 bases and J 8 bases, with 19 bases left between them. In germline, CDR1 is SGHDT, CDR2 YYEEEE.

The rearrangement links TRBV5-6 to TRBJ2-5, with a weak D call TRBD2 (5 bases). CDR1 and CDR2 from the germline V gene are SGHDT and YYEEEE. The CDR3 extends over 17 amino acids. Trimming removed 0 bases from V and 4 bases from J, with 19 bases in between. CDR3 sequence reads: CASSLGRRMLGLETQYF. The CDR3 DNA reads TGTGCCAGCAGCTTGGGACGACGGATGCTCGGACTAGAGACCCAGTACTTC.

The rearrangement uses TRBV9 and TRBJ2-3; D may be TRBD2 (6 bases). V was cut by 0 bases and J by 8 bases, with 13 bases left in between. Germline V gene sequence: CDR1 SGDLS, CDR2 YYNGEE. The CDR3 sequence is 14 residues long. CDR3 protein: CASSVEVEGGTQYF. The CDR3 nucleotides are TGTGCCAGCAGCGTAGAAGTGGAGGGAGGTACGCAGTATTTT.

This clonotype turned up a few times. V and J are TRBV5-8 and TRBJ1-1, with D tentatively TRBD1 (6 bases). There are 15 residues in the CDR3. V was clipped by 2 bases and J by 1 base, with 12 bases between them. The germline CDR1 and CDR2 sequences are SGHTS and YDEGEE. CDR3 bases: TGTGCCAGCAGCTTTGGGGGACACCGGAACACTGAAGCTTTCTTT. As protein: CASSFGGHRNTEAFF.